This entry is about one TCR beta chain. This clone was found once. What antigen it recognizes has not been identified. The input lacks base qualities; no much larger clone sits a single base away. TCRbeta CDR3 regions were amplified from genomic DNA by means of the immunoSEQ Assay, a bias-controlled multiplex PCR. Per the source publication's procedure: The number of nucleated cells in each sample was estimated by amplification of reference gene primers within the assay. To quantify the absolute abundance of each unique TCRbeta CDR3 rearrangement, sequence reads were collapsed and filtered. For each sample, productive Simpson clonality was calculated as the square root of Simpson's diversity index across productive rearrangements. Not all clones reach the TCRdb copy of this immuneACCESS table, which keeps in-frame sequences only. Checked studies attribute under half of the gap to unresolved V genes and leave the rest unexplained. V, J and clone size are taken as reported in that table, and D and trimming were inferred from the DNA itself. This sample has about 42,000 clones in its table, and about nine tenths of those were observed once. Roughly 0.39% of the sample belongs to the ten largest clones.

Whole blood was collected in K2EDTA tubes by collaborating institutions according to the institutions' own protocols. For TCRbeta analysis, collaborators shipped samples as frozen whole blood, isolated PBMCs, or DNA extracted from either of those sample types. V is shortened by 8 bases, J by 5 bases, and the region joining them spans 10 bases. The germline V gene specifies MRHNA as CDR1 and SNTAGT as CDR2. There are 12 amino acids in the CDR3, from cysteine to phenylalanine inclusive. The kept DNA is CDR3 alone, 36 bases in frame from the first base. This sample is part of a study of blood T cell repertoires in COVID-19 (dated by TCRdb to 2018 to 2020). For context, the study as a whole: Samples from collaborators originated in the United States, Italy and Spain and spanned both the acute and convalescent phases of COVID-19. The samples were drawn from the first 160 participants of the ongoing ImmuneRACE study and from more than 1,000 subjects provided by 6 global collaborators. The prospective study material was composed of cDNA or gDNA derived from T cells, B-cell-depleted T cells, or PBMCs. The repertoires were released in a freely available public database meant as a resource for research on the immune response to SARS-CoV-2. HLA class I and class II types, where available, came from metadata supplied by the sample provider rather than from assay-based typing. Subjects who had been exposed to COVID-19, were actively infected with it, or had recovered from it provided the deeply sampled blood TCRbeta repertoires that made up the dataset. A de-identified subject ID, COVID-19 status, age in years and sex were almost always included in the sample metadata.

The research as a whole found: The amount of clinical and demographic metadata varied by source and participant and was provided uncurated.

The sequenced sample was peripheral blood. The chain was built from TRBV6-4 and TRBJ1-5; the D gene lacks a confident call. This receptor was taken from a human donor in a cohort sampled during active COVID-19. The nucleotide sequence is TGTGCCAGCCCCCTGCGGGATCAGCCCCAGCATTTT. It translates to CASPLRDQPQHF.